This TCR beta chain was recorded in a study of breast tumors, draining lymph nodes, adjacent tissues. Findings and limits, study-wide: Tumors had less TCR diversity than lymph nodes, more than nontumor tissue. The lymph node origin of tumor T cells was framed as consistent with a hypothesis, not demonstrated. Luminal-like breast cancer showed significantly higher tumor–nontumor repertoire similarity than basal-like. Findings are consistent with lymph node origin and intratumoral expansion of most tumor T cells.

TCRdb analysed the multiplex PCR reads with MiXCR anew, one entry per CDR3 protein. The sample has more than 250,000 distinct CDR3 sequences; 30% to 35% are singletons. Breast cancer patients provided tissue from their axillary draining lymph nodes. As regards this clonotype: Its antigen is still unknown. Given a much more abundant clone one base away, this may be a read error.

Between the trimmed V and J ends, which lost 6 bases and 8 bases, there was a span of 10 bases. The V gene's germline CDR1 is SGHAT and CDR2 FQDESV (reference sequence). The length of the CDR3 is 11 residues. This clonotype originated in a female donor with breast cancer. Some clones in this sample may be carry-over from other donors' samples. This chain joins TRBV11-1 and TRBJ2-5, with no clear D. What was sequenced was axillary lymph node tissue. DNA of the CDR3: TGTGCCAGCAGACTGTTCGACACCCAGTACTTC. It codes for CASRLFDTQYF.